The source of this T cell receptor beta chain is a study of breast tumors, draining lymph nodes, adjacent tissues. The CDR3 length is 14 residues. The V segment lost 11 bases and the J segment 6 bases; nucleotides outside the gene matches: 11. Germline values: CDR1 SNHLY, CDR2 FYNNEI. This clonotype showed up many times. TCRdb reprocessed the multiplex PCR reads via MiXCR and lists one record per CDR3 protein. Counted here are about 13,000 distinct CDR3 sequences, 45% to 50% occurring once; the ten biggest clones make up 40% to 50%. This sequence was found in a female donor with breast cancer. Some clones in this sample may be carry-over from other donors' samples. Sequenced input: tumor-adjacent breast tissue. This chain joins TRBV2 and TRBJ2-2, with 8 bases lining up with TRBD2. The CDR3 loop is CASGGGGPAGELFF. The CDR3 DNA is TGTGCCTCGGGGGGGGGAGGGCCGGCCGGGGAGCTGTTTTTT.